Presented here are 14 T cell receptor beta chains from one specimen sequenced in a study of response to subunit inactivated influenza vaccine. TCRdb itself ran the RT-PCR reads through MiXCR, one entry per CDR3 protein. Of approximately 170,000 distinct CDR3 sequences listed, over 13% are singletons. The input for sequencing was CD8+ T cells sorted from PBMCs, taken roughly 5 days after vaccination. The receptors shown here come from a man in his fifties who received an inactivated influenza vaccine.

V gene TRBV12-3 or TRBV12-4 combines with J gene TRBJ2-2; 12 bases are a match to TRBD1. The CDR3 is made up of 17 amino acids. V trimming: 5 bases; J trimming: 7 bases; junction bases outside the gene matches: 11. Written as DNA, the CDR3 is TGTGCCAGCAGTCCCGGGGACAGGGGGCCCGTTAGCGGGGAGCTGTTTTTT. This translates into CASSPGDRGPVSGELFF.

This clonotype was picked up a small number of times. The chain joins TRBV12-3 or TRBV12-4 to TRBJ2-7; 15 nucleotides line up with TRBD2. The ends lost 6 bases at V and 0 bases at J; junction bases unmatched: 6. The CDR3 totals 17 residues. DNA for the CDR3: TGTGCCAGCAGCCTCGGGACTAGCGGGAGGAGCTCCTACGAGCAGTACTTC. Encoded protein: CASSLGTSGRSSYEQYF.

This clonotype was seen ten or more times. The CDR3 loop is CASSLDPTGLIEDRELFF. CDR3 coding DNA: TGTGCCAGCAGCTTAGATCCCACAGGGCTGATTGAAGACCGGGAGCTGTTTTTT. The chain uses TRBV11-2 and TRBJ2-2; D might be TRBD1 (6 bases). Germline CDR1 SGHAT, CDR2 FQNNGV. The V end was cut by 0 bases, the J end by 9 bases, with 23 bases between. This CDR3 has 18 residues.

This clonotype was counted a few times. The chain has TRBV6-2 or TRBV6-3 and TRBJ1-5; possible D gene TRBD1, 5 bases. V lost 2 bases and J 4 bases, leaving 15 bases between the germline ends. CDR1 MNHEY and CDR2 SVGEGT come from the germline V gene. The CDR3 loop spans 16 amino acids. CDR3 nucleotides: TGTGCCAGCAGTTACCCCTCAGTCCGGGGGAATCAGCCCCAGCATTTT. It is translated as CASSYPSVRGNQPQHF.

This clonotype was seen ten or more times. The chain links TRBV18 to TRBJ2-5; D gene uncertain. Trimming removed 3 bases at V and 2 bases at J, with 4 bases between. CDR1 is KGHSH, CDR2 LQKENI, per germline. This CDR3 region has 12 residues. Here the CDR3 DNA reads TGTGCCAGCTCACCCCAACAAGAGACCCAGTACTTC. Translated: CASSPQQETQYF.

This sequence joins TRBV29-1 and TRBJ2-2; perhaps TRBD2 as D (6 bases). The CDR3 totals 12 residues. CDR1 SQVTM and CDR2 ANQGSEA come from the germline V gene. V was clipped by 7 bases and J by 6 bases, with 12 bases between them. CDR3 DNA: TGCAGCGCCGGACGACTAGCCGGGGAGCTGTTTTTT. The encoded protein is CSAGRLAGELFF.

The rearrangement uses TRBV15 and TRBJ2-2; 7 nucleotides line up with TRBD2. V was clipped by 6 bases and J by 1 base; unmatched bases: 8. The germline gives CDR1 LNHNV, CDR2 YYDKDF (reference sequence). This CDR3 spans 16 amino acids. The CDR3 loop reads CATSISPSGNTGELFF. The CDR3 region has the DNA TGTGCCACCAGTATTTCCCCTAGCGGGAACACCGGGGAGCTGTTTTTT.

This clonotype was counted between two and nine times. CDR3 loop: CASSPDRGTNYGYTF. Written as DNA, the CDR3 is TGCGCCAGCAGCCCTGATCGAGGTACTAACTATGGCTACACCTTC. This rearrangement joins TRBV4-1 to TRBJ1-2; D is unresolved. The CDR3 consists of 15 residues. Germline CDR1 MGHRA, CDR2 YSYEKL. V lost 4 bases to trimming and J lost 0 bases, with 12 bases between them.

The gene calls are TRBV4-2 and TRBJ2-7; 11 bases fit TRBD2. The germline V gene encodes CDR1 LGHNA and CDR2 YNFKEQ. The CDR3 consists of 16 residues. V was pared by 1 base and J by 1 base, with 3 bases of the junction left unmatched. The CDR3 sequence: CASSQASSGGSYEQYF. The DNA of the CDR3 is TGTGCCAGCAGCCAAGCCTCTAGCGGGGGGTCCTACGAGCAGTACTTC.

This clonotype was found many times. The J gene is TRBJ2-1, the V gene TRBV7-2, with 9 bases that match TRBD1. Losses at the gene ends were 8 bases for V and 6 bases for J; bases not matched to a gene: 5. The germline gives CDR1 SGHTA, CDR2 FQGNSA. The CDR3 consists of 13 residues. The CDR3 sequence is CASGQGYGNEQFF. CDR3 nucleotide sequence: TGTGCCAGCGGACAGGGGTACGGCAATGAGCAGTTCTTC.

The chain recombines TRBV12-3 or TRBV12-4 with TRBJ1-2, with D maybe TRBD1 (6 bases). The CDR3 runs to 14 residues. The germline V and J ends were trimmed by 7 bases and 5 bases, with 17 bases remaining between them. The CDR3 protein is CASTLGGGNYGYTF. For the CDR3, the DNA is TGTGCCAGCACCCTCGGGGGGGGCAATTATGGCTACACCTTC.

This clonotype was counted only a few times. The chain couples TRBV28 to TRBJ2-1; no clear D. The CDR3 totals 15 residues. V lost 3 bases to trimming and J lost 0 bases, with 9 bases between them. Germline CDR1 is MDHEN and CDR2 is SYDVKM. The CDR3 region is CASSFVPSSYNEQFF. DNA for the CDR3: TGTGCCAGCAGTTTTGTTCCGAGCTCCTACAATGAGCAGTTCTTC.

The chain employs TRBV7-9 and TRBJ2-7, with D unclear. The CDR3 is 16 residues long. The germline V and J ends were trimmed by 5 bases and 2 bases, with 19 bases remaining between them. The germline V gene has CDR1 SEHNR and CDR2 FQNEAQ (reference sequence). The DNA of the CDR3 is TGTGCCAGCAGCGAGACACAGAGTGCCTTACCCTACGAGCAGTACTTC. It translates to CASSETQSALPYEQYF.

This sequence joins TRBV5-1 and TRBJ2-2; 7 nucleotides agree with TRBD1. Germline values: CDR1 SGHRS, CDR2 YFSETQ. Trimming removed 7 bases from V and 7 bases from J; junction bases left unmatched: 10. There are 14 residues in the CDR3. CDR3 region: CASLATGANGELFF. CDR3 in DNA: TGCGCCAGCTTGGCAACAGGGGCCAACGGGGAGCTGTTTTTT. Looking up the rest from reference TRBV5-1 and TRBJ2-2 gives the full variable domain: KAGVTQTPRYLIKTRGQQVTLSCSPISGHRSVSWYQQTPGQGLQFLFEYFSETQRNKGNFPGRFSGRQFSNSRSEMNVSTLELGDSALYLCASLATGANGELFFGEGSRLTVL.